This T cell receptor (beta chain) stems from a study of blood T cell repertoires in COVID-19. As for the study in general: Samples came from the United States, Italy and Spain, spanning acute and convalescent COVID-19. From T cells, B-cell-depleted T cells, or PBMCs came the material, which was cDNA or gDNA.

The junction had 15 bases not matched to a gene; V was cut back by 6 bases and J by 13 bases. This CDR3 region has 14 residues. CDR1 and CDR2 (germline): KGHSH, LQKENI. Source study methods: Reference gene primer amplification yielded estimated nucleated cell counts. Clones were read by immunoSEQ multiplex PCR, and TCRdb kept only the in-frame ones, dropping some. The D gene and trimming were derived from the DNA, and the V and J assignments and clone size from that table. Of approximately 190,000 clones listed, around four fifths were seen once; the top ten hold about 6.9%. Input material: peripheral blood. The source of this sequence is a human donor with acute or convalescent COVID-19. The donor label of this sample is uncertain. V gene TRBV18 combines with J gene TRBJ1-2; 9 positions agree with TRBD1. The CDR3 reads CASSEGLSQGAGTF. The CDR3 DNA sequence: TGTGCCAGCTCCGAAGGCTTGTCACAGGGGGCAGGCACCTTC.